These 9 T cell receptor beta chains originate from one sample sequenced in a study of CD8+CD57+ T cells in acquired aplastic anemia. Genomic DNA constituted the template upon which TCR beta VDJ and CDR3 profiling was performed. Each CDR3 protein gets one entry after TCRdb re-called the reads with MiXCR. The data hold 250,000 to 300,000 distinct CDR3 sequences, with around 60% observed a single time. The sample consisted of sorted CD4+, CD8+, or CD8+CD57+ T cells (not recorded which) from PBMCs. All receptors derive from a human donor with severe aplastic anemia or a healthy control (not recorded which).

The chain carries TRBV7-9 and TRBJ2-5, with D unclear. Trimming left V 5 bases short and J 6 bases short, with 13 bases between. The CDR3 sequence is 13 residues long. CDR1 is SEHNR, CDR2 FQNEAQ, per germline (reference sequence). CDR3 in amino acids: CASSPMDRKTQYF. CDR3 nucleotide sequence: TGTGCCAGCAGCCCCATGGACCGGAAGACCCAGTACTTC.

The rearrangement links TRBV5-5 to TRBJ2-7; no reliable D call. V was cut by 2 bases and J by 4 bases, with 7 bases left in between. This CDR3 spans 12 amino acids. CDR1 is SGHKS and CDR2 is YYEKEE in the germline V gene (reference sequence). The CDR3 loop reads CASSFGVYEQYF. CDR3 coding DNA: TGTGCCAGCAGCTTTGGTGTTTACGAGCAGTACTTC. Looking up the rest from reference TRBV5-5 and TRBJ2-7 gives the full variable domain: DAGVTQSPTHLIKTRGQQVTLRCSPISGHKSVSWYQQVLGQGPQFIFQYYEKEERGRGNFPDRFSARQFPNYSSELNVNALLLGDSALYLCASSFGVYEQYFGPGTRLTVT.

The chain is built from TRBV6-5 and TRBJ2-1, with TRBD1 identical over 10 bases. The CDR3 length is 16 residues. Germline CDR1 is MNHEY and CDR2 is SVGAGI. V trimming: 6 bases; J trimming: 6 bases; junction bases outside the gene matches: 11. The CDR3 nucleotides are TGTGCCAGCAGCCTATTCGGGACAGGGGTCCCCAATGAGCAGTTCTTC. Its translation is CASSLFGTGVPNEQFF.

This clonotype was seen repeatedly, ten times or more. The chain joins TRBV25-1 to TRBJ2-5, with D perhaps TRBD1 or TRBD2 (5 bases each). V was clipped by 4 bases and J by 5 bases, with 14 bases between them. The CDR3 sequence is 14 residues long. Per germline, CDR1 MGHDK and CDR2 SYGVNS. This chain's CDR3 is CASSVGLGAETQYF. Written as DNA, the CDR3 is TGTGCCAGCAGTGTAGGACTTGGGGCGGAGACCCAGTACTTC.

CDR3 DNA sequence: TGTGCCAGCAGCTTAGATATGGGAACTGGAAACACCATATATTTT. Translated: CASSLDMGTGNTIYF. This chain uses TRBV11-1 with TRBJ1-3; D is undetermined. Germline V gives CDR1 SGHAT, CDR2 FQDESV (reference sequence). Trimming stripped 1 base from V and 2 bases from J, with 9 bases between. The CDR3 has 15 amino acids.

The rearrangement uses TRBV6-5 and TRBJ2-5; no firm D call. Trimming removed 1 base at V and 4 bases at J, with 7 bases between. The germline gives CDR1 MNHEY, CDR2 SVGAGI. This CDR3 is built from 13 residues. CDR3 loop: CASSYLGRETQYF. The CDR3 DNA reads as TGTGCCAGCAGTTACTTGGGTAGAGAGACCCAGTACTTC.

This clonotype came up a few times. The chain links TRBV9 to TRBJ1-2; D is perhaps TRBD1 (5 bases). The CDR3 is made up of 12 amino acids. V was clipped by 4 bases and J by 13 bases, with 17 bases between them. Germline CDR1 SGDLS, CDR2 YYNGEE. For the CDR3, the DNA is TGTGCCAGCAGCACATCGGGACTTGACTGCACCTTC. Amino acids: CASSTSGLDCTF.

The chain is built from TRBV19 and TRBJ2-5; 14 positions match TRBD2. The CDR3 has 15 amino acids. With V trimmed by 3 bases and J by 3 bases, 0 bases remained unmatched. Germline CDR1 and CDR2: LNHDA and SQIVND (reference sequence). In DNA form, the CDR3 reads TGTGCCAGTAGTATGGGACTAGCGGGGGAAGAGACCCAGTACTTC. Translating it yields CASSMGLAGEETQYF.

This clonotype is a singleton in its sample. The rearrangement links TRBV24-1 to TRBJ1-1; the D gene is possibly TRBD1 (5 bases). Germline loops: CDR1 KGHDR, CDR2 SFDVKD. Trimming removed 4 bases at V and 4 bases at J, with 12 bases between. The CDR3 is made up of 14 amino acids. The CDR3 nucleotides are TGTGCCACCAGTGACGGGGCGCTCGGCACTGAAGCTTTCTTT. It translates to CATSDGALGTEAFF.